The TCR beta chain described here comes from a study of identical twins (TCRdb year 2016). With regard to the full study: The study deep-sequenced TCR alpha and beta repertoires from monozygotic twins, unrelated adults of various ages and cord blood to test whether fetal clonotypes persist. To rule out contamination, the twin experiments were replicated at different times with different library preparation protocols. Broader findings and caveats from the paper: Zero-insertion analyses could be partly confounded by invariant T cells such as MAIT and iNKT, although diverse VJ usage argued against such confounding for most clonotypes. In monozygotic twins, out-of-frame TCR alpha sharing was systematically underestimated by recombination models, although the models agreed with sharing between unrelated individuals. Conclusions relied on cross-sectional statistical analysis, since the same donors could not be followed over many years. Compared with coincidental sharing between unrelated individuals, an excess of low generation-probability sequences was observed among out-of-frame TCR alpha sequences shared between twins. In beta out-of-frame sequences, excess twin sharing was weaker, because having fewer shared sequences lowered the signal-to-noise ratio. Fewer insertions were carried by abundant cord blood beta clonotypes; a weaker similar trend was observed in young adult naive repertoires, while no such trend was observed in memory repertoires.

Every donor in the study was a healthy Caucasian. Miltenyi CD45RO+ enrichment and human naive T-cell isolation kits were used to isolate memory (CD45RO+) and naive T cells from PBMC. On this clonotype itself: Its antigen is still unknown. Per-base qualities were not stored, and no clone one base away is much larger.

Libraries came from 5' RACE. TCRdb shows the sequencer as Illumina HiSeq 2000. Template switching added a universal primer binding site, and the final cDNA carried a unique molecular identifier that allowed TCR cDNA molecules to be counted accurately. Specific primers in the conserved constant-segment region were used to synthesize first-strand cDNA for TCR alpha and beta chains. To control for contamination, every cDNA library was double barcoded, receiving both a SMART-Mk sample barcode and Illumina barcodes. TruSeq adapter sequences along with Illumina sample barcodes were introduced in two successive PCR steps. The TCR alpha and beta cDNA libraries were sequenced on the Illumina HiSeq platform using custom primers. In the original analysis: MiGEC was used to process raw reads and extract unique molecular identifiers, and MiXCR was used to find CDR3 positions. For each individual, recombination models were inferred using an EM algorithm with the repgenHMM and IGoR tools. The tcR package in R was used for shared clonotype analysis, with sharing normalized by the product of cloneset sizes. To study raw recombination free of thymic and clonal selection effects, out-of-frame nonproductive sequences were analyzed. Using fastp trimming at Q25 and MiXCR clonotype assembly, TCRdb reanalyzed the public sequencing data and kept in-frame beta chains. Every entry covers one CDR3 protein and lists the most common genes and DNA from its rows. The V and J calls here are based on TCRdb, not the publication. In this sample the table shows about 210,000 distinct CDR3 sequences, around a tenth of which occur a single time. The ten largest make up 4% to 6% of the sample.

The sample comprised memory (CD45RO+) T cells sorted from blood. This sample's cell subset or site label indicates: CD45RO+ enriched T cells. The receptor was derived from a woman aged 18-29 years in good health.

The CDR3 protein is CASKGQARNTEAFF. The base sequence is TGTGCCAGCAAGGGGCAGGCCAGAAACACTGAAGCTTTCTTT. The rearranged segments are TRBV2 and TRBJ1-1, and the D gene may be TRBD1, 5 bases matching. The CDR3, from cysteine to phenylalanine, totals 14 residues. Only CDR3 DNA remains: 42 bases, in frame from the first base. The junction carries 14 bases between V and J, which are trimmed by 7 bases and 2 bases respectively. From the germline V gene, CDR1 is SNHLY and CDR2 is FYNNEI.